This T cell receptor beta chain was retrieved from a study of blood T cell repertoires in COVID-19. The repertoire was sequenced with immunoSEQ multiplex PCR; TCRdb's copy has only in-frame clones and lacks some. The sample includes fewer than 250,000 clones, around 91% of them seen just once. The source is a woman between 40 and 55 years old with acute or convalescent COVID-19. The sequencing input was peripheral blood.

CDR3 nucleotide sequence: TGCAGCGTTACCGACACAGGGGTTAGCTATGGCTACACCTTC. It encodes CSVTDTGVSYGYTF. The chain has TRBV29-1 and TRBJ1-2; 7 nucleotides align to TRBD1. This CDR3 contains 14 residues. V shed 5 bases, J shed 4 bases, and the junction held 10 bases outside the gene matches. CDR1 SQVTM and CDR2 ANQGSEA come from the germline V gene.